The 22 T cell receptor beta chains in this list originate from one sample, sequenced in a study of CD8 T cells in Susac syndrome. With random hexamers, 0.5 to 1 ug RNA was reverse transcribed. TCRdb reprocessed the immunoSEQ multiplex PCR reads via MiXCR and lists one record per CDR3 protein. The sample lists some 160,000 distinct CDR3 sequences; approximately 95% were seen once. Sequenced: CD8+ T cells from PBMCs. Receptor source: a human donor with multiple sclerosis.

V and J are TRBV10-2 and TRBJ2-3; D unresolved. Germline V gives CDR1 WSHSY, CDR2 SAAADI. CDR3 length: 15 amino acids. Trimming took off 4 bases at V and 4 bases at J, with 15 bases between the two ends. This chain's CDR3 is CASSVLGFGADTQYF. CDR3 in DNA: TGCGCCAGCAGTGTATTAGGGTTTGGTGCAGATACGCAGTATTTT.

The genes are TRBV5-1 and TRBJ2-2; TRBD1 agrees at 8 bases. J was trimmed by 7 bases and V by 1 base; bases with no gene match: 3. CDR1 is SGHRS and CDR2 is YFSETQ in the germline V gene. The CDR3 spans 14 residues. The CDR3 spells CASSLLTGVGELFF. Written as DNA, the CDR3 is TGCGCCAGCAGCTTGTTGACAGGGGTCGGGGAGCTGTTTTTT.

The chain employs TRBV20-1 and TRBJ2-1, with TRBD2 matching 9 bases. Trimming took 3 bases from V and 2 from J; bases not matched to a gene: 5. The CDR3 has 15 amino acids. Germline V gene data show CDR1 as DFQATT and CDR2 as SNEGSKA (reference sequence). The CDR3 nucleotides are TGCAGTGCTAGTCTCGGACTAGCGACCTACAATGAGCAGTTCTTC. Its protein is CSASLGLATYNEQFF.

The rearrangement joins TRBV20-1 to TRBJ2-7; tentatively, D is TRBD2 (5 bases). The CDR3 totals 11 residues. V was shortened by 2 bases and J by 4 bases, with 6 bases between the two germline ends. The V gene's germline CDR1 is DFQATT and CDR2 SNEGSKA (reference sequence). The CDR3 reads CSARPGYEQYF. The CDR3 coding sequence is TGCAGTGCTAGACCGGGGTACGAGCAGTACTTC.

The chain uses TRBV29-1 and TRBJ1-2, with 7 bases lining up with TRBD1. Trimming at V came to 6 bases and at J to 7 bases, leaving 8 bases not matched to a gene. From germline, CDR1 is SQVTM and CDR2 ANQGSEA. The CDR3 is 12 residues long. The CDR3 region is CSVDRERGGYTF. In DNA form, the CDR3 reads TGCAGCGTCGACAGGGAGCGAGGTGGCTACACCTTC.

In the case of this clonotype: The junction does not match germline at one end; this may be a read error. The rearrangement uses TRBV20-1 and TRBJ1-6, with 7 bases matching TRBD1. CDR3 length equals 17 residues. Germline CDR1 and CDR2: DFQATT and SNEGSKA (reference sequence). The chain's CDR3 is CSAREGTANLLNSPLHF. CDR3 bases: TGCAGTGCAAGAGAGGGGACAGCCAACCTGCTTAATTCACCCCTCCACTTT.

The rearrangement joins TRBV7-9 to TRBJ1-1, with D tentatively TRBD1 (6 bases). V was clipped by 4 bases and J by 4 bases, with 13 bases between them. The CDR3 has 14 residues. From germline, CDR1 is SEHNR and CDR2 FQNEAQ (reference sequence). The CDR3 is CASSWGARGTEAFF. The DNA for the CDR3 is TGTGCCAGCAGCTGGGGGGCGAGGGGCACTGAAGCTTTCTTT.

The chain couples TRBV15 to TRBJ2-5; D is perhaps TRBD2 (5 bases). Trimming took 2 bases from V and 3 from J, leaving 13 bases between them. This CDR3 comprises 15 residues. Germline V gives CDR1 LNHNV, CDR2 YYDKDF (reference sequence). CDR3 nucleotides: TGTGCCACCAGCAGACCCTTTACCGGGGAAGAGACCCAGTACTTC. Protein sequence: CATSRPFTGEETQYF.

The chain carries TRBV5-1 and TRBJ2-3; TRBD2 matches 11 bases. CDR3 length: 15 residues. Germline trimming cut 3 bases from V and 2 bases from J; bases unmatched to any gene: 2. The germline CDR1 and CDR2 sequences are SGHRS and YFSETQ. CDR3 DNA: TGCGCCAGCAGCTGGGGACTAGCGGACACAGATACGCAGTATTTT. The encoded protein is CASSWGLADTDTQYF.

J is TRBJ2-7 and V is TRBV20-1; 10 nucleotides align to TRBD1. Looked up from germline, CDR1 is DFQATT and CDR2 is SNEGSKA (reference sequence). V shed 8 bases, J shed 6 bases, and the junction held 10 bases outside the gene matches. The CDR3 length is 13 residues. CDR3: CSINRQGAVEQYF. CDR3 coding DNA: TGCAGTATCAATCGACAGGGGGCGGTCGAGCAGTACTTC.

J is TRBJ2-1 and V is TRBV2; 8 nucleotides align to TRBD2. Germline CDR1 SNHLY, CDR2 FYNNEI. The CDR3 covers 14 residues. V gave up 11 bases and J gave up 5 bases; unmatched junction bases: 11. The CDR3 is CASVGELADNEQFF. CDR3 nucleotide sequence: TGTGCCTCCGTAGGGGAACTAGCGGACAATGAGCAGTTCTTC.

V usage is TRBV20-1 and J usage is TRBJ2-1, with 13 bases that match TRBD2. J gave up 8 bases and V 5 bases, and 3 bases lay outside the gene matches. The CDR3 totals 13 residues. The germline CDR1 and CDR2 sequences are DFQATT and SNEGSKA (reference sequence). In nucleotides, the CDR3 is TGCAGTGCTTGGACTAGCGGGAGAGATGAGCAGTTCTTC. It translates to CSAWTSGRDEQFF.

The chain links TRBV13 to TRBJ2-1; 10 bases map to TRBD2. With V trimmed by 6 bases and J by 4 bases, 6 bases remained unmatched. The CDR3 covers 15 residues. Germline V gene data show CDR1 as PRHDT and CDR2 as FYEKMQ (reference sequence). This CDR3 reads CASRLSGGPYNEQFF. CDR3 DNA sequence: TGTGCCAGCAGACTTAGCGGGGGGCCTTACAATGAGCAGTTCTTC.

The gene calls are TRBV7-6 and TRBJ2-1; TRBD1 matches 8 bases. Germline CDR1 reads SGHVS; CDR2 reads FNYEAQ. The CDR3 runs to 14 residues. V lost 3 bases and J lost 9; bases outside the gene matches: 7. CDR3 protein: CASSFRTGMGEQFF. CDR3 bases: TGTGCCAGCAGCTTCCGGACAGGGATGGGTGAGCAGTTCTTC.

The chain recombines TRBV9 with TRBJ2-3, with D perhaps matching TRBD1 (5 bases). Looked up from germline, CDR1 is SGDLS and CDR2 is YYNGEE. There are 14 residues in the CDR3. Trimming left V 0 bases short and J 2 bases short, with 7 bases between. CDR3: CASSVAGHTDTQYF. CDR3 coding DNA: TGTGCCAGCAGCGTAGCAGGGCACACAGATACGCAGTATTTT.

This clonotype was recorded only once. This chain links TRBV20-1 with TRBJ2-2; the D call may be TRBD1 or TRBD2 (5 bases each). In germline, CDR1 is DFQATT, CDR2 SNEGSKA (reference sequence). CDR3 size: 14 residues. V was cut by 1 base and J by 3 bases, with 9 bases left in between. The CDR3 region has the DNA TGCAGTGCTAGAGCCAGGGAGTACACCGGGGAGCTGTTTTTT. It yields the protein CSARAREYTGELFF.

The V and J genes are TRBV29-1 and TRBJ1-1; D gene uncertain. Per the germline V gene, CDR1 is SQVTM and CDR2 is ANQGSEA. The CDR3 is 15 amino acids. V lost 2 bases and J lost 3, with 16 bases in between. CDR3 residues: CSVERESRRDTEAFF. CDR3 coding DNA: TGCAGCGTTGAACGGGAGAGTCGACGGGACACTGAAGCTTTCTTT.

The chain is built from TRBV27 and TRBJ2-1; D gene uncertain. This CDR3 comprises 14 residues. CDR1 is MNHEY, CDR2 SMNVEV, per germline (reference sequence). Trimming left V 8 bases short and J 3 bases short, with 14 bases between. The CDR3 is CASSSATGYNEQFF. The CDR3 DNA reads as TGTGCCAGCTCTTCCGCGACCGGCTACAATGAGCAGTTCTTC.

CDR3 bases: TGTGCCAGCAGCGCCTTAGGGGGGAGCGCTGATACGCAGTATTTT. It specifies CASSALGGSADTQYF. V usage is TRBV9 and J usage is TRBJ2-3; D tentatively fits TRBD1 or TRBD2 (6 bases each). The germline V gene has CDR1 SGDLS and CDR2 YYNGEE. The length of the CDR3 is 15 residues. Trimming took off 3 bases at V and 6 bases at J, with 17 bases between the two ends.

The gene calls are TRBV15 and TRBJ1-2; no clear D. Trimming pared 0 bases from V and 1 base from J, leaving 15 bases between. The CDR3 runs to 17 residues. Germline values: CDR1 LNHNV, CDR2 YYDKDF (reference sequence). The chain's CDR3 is CATSRDTSEIHNYGYTF. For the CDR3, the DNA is TGTGCCACCAGCAGAGATACGTCTGAGATCCATAACTATGGCTACACCTTC. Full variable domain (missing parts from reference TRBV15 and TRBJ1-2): DAMVIQNPRYQVTQFGKPVTLSCSQTLNHNVMYWYQQKSSQAPKLLFHYYDKDFNNEADTPDNFQSRRPNTSFCFLDIRSPGLGDTAMYLCATSRDTSEIHNYGYTFGSGTRLTVV.

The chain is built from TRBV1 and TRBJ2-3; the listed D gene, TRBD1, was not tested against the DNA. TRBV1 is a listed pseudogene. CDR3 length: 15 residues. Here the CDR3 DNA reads TGCACCAGCAGCAGCCCCCTACTCCGCACAGATACGCAGTATTTT. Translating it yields CTSSSPLLRTDTQYF.

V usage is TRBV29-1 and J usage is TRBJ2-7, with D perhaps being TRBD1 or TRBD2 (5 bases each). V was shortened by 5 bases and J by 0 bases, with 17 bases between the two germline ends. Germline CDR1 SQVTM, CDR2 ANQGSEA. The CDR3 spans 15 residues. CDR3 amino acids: CSVTGGGTHSYEQYF. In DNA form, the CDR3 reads TGCAGCGTTACAGGTGGGGGAACTCACTCCTACGAGCAGTACTTC.